This TCR beta chain was identified during a study of beta chain features in type 1 diabetes (dated by TCRdb to about 2018). About the study as a whole: Mean age, gender distribution, total cell number and subset yield were not different between patients and healthy donors. In the study, TCRB repertoires of sorted circulating CD4+ T cell subsets from recently diagnosed type 1 diabetes patients were compared with those of matched healthy donors. Naive and central memory subsets were obtained from all 30 or so donors, but regulatory and stem cell-like memory subsets were isolated from only 8 patients and roughly eight healthy donors. A total of 90 million to 120 million sorted cells were examined across all samples, and a strong correlation was observed between cell number per subset and RNA yield. Broad study findings and their caveats: Because cDNA was sequenced instead of genomic DNA, highly expressing activated cells could be over-represented, though the groups showed no difference in activation or CD3 levels. At VDJ recombination sites, type 1 diabetes patients had fewer insertions and more deleted nucleotides, which implies abnormalities in thymic rearrangement. Because the HLA sub-analyses included only small numbers of individuals, any influence of HLA type on TCRB rearrangement was left unresolved. Naive, central memory and regulatory TCRB repertoires appeared to be more alike among patients than among healthy donors. PCR might favor shorter templates, but patient and control samples were amplified and corrected together, so any skew would affect both groups equally. Type 1 diabetes patients showed a moderate but significant shortening of TCRB CDR3 length in all four CD4+ subsets.

CDR1 SGHRS and CDR2 YFSETQ are derived from the germline V gene. The junction shows trimming of 7 bases on V and 0 bases on J, plus 14 bases between the germline ends. Inclusive of the bounding cysteine and phenylalanine, the CDR3 is 15 residues long. The DNA shown is the 45-base CDR3, in frame from base 1. The entire isolated RNA was reverse transcribed using the High Capacity cDNA Reverse Transcription Kit, and thus expressed TCRB transcripts were sequenced. Naive, central memory and regulatory T cell samples underwent deep immunoSEQ sequencing, averaging approximately 3.5 million total reads per sample. Sorted cells were lysed in RLT buffer, and RNA was extracted using DNase-treated RNeasy Micro or Mini kits according to cell number. Each cell subset was processed separately to prevent cross-contamination, with patient and healthy donor samples processed together. Using the immunoSEQ multiplex PCR, TCRB sequences were amplified from cDNA into 87-bp fragments spanning the CDR3 region. Sequencing of the amplicons was done on the Illumina HiSeq platform. Per the source publication's procedure: PCR bias was computationally corrected using synthetic template baselines, reads within Hamming distance 2 were collapsed, and singletons that could not be merged were discarded. By aligning reads against IMGT, V, D and J genes, CDR3 length, and insertions or deletions at six rearrangement sites were assigned. Within each subset, clonotype counts were normalized to sorted cell number, after which true diversity and Gini coefficients were computed with the tcR R package. Repertoire sharing was quantified using the overlap coefficient calculated on TCRB nucleotide sequences. Out-of-frame TCRB sequences from naive cells were analyzed as a proxy for the pre-selection repertoire. Not all clones reach the TCRdb copy of this immuneACCESS table, which keeps in-frame sequences only. Checked studies attribute under half of the gap to unresolved V genes and leave the rest unexplained. V and J calls and clone size come straight from that table; D and trimming were deduced from the DNA. Here the sample has over 700,000 clones; roughly 17% occur a single time. The ten biggest clones cover 0.02% to 0.025% of the sample.

From each donor, a single peripheral blood sample of around 120 mL on average was drawn into heparinised tubes. A BD FACSAria II and a panel including CD45RO, CCR7, CD25, CD127, CD95 and CD27 were used to sort naive, central memory, regulatory and stem cell-like memory CD4+ T cells. All sorted populations exceeded 98% purity. PBMCs were separated immediately by Lymphoprep density gradient centrifugation and were stained directly, without being cultured. So that batch effects would be minimized, each experiment stained and sorted samples in pairs, pairing one healthy donor with one patient. This clone was counted between two and nine times. Its antigen is currently not known. Base-call qualities are not available, and no considerably larger clone is one nucleotide away.

The sequence joins TRBV5-1 to TRBJ2-1; 5 matching bases give a weak D call of TRBD2. The clonotype was recovered from a woman younger than 30 in good health. Sequencing input: naive CD4+ T cells from blood. The cell subset or site label corresponds to: true naive CD4+ T cells. The DNA sequence follows: TGCGCCAGCGGAAAGGGAGATGGCTCCTACAATGAGCAGTTCTTC. Its protein reads: CASGKGDGSYNEQFF.